Included here is one TCR beta chain sequence, with context. Its target antigen remains unknown. No much larger clone is present one base from it, and per-base qualities are unavailable. TCR beta VDJ combination and CDR3 sequence profiling used genomic DNA as the template. TCR repertoire sequencing was run on an Illumina HiSeq 2000. Per the source publication's procedure: TRBV/TRBJ rearrangement plots, CDR3 size and DJ length profiles, and Simpson's diversity index were used to assess repertoires. The most abundant DNA sequence in the deep sequencing data was taken as the immunodominant clone. CDR3 amino acid sequences were screened for sharing across subjects and compared with published repertoires and the VDJdb database. Starting from the raw public reads, TCRdb applied fastp trimming at Q25, assembled clones with MiXCR and retained in-frame beta chains. One record per CDR3 amino acid sequence lists the most common genes and DNA. The V and J calls reflect TCRdb's pipeline rather than the authors' work. The table for this sample lists around 250,000 distinct CDR3 sequences; 50% to 70% of them were counted only once. Clones ranked in the top ten supply 6.5% to 10% of the sample.

These data are taken from a study of CD8+CD57+ T cells in acquired aplastic anemia (dated by TCRdb to 2016 to 2019). Study-level background: A mean of around 3 ug of DNA, ranging from roughly 0.19 to 27.4 ug, was extracted from sorted CD4+ and CD8+ cells. General conclusions and limits of the study: Nearly 30 CD8+ CDR3 sequences were found in both patients and controls but appeared to be highly expressed in patients and within the immunodominant clones of the patients. CD8+ Simpson's diversity did not differ significantly between patients and healthy controls (P=0.060).

As encoded in the germline V gene, CDR1 is LGHNA while CDR2 is YNFKEQ. The trim is 1 base for V and 4 bases for J, with a gap of 14 bases between the germline ends. The CDR3 runs 16 amino acids, cysteine and phenylalanine included. Only the CDR3 region is kept as DNA, spanning 48 bases read in frame from base 1. The study deep-sequenced TCR repertoires of sorted CD4+ and CD8+ blood T cells from severe aplastic anemia patients and healthy subjects. Ficoll-Paque density gradient centrifugation was used to isolate peripheral blood mononuclear cells. Before DNA was extracted, CD4+ and CD8+ T cells were sorted using either FACS or magnetic beads.

Sequencing was performed on sorted CD4+, CD8+, or CD8+CD57+ T cells (not recorded which) from PBMCs. The TCR originated in a human donor with severe aplastic anemia or a healthy control (not recorded which). The rearrangement combines TRBV4-2 with TRBJ1-3; the best D guess is TRBD1, with 6 bases matching. Read as DNA, the sequence is TGTGCCAGCAGCCAAGTCGGTGGGGGCCCCGGAAACACCATATATTTT. Translated, it gives CASSQVGGGPGNTIYF.